What follows describes a single T cell receptor beta chain. Its antigen remains unidentified. This entry belongs to a study of shared clonotypes between healthy human individuals. General study points: Apart from blood, nothing was sampled; tissue repertoires likely differ. The diversity represented, both genetic and in exposure history, was limited by few donors.

Measured with immunoSEQ multiplex PCR; TCRdb has only the in-frame clones, and not every one. This table has about 2.4 million clones, around nine tenths appearing once. The V gene lost 5 bases and the J gene lost 4 bases, with 18 bases spanning the gap. This CDR3 is built from 15 residues. The germline CDR1 and CDR2 sequences are SGHRS and YFSETQ. This chain uses TRBV5-1 with TRBJ1-2, with D tentatively TRBD1 (5 bases). Input material: naive CD4+ T cells sorted from blood. The subset: CD45RA+ positively selected. The TCR comes from a man younger than 35 in good health. CDR3 sequence (DNA): TGCGCCAGCAGGCTTGGGGGTTCGAAGTCCTATGGCTACACCTTC. Translated: CASRLGGSKSYGYTF.